This TCR beta chain emerged from a study of siplizumab effects on memory and regulatory T cells. Study-wide results and caveats: Naive-or-memory phenotypes were unassignable for roughly 80-97% of proliferating CD4+ or CD8+ clones. A major contribution to the alloresponse seemed to be made by naive T cells, which seemed more diverse than memory cells.

TCRdb's copy holds only in-frame clones and misses some; the assay was immunoSEQ multiplex PCR. The table lists roughly 100,000 clones, about 90% of them singletons. This clone was recorded only once. As yet, its antigen is unknown. CDR1 is SGHAT and CDR2 is FQNNGV in the germline V gene. This CDR3 region has 16 residues. The V end lost 1 base, the J end lost 2 bases, and 12 bases lay between the germline ends. What was sequenced was CD4+ T cells sorted from blood. This clonotype originated in a human donor in good health. The V gene is TRBV11-2, the J gene TRBJ1-3; D unresolved. DNA of the CDR3: TGTGCCAGCAGCTTAGGCGATTCGATAGCTGGAAACACCATATATTTT. Translated, it gives CASSLGDSIAGNTIYF.